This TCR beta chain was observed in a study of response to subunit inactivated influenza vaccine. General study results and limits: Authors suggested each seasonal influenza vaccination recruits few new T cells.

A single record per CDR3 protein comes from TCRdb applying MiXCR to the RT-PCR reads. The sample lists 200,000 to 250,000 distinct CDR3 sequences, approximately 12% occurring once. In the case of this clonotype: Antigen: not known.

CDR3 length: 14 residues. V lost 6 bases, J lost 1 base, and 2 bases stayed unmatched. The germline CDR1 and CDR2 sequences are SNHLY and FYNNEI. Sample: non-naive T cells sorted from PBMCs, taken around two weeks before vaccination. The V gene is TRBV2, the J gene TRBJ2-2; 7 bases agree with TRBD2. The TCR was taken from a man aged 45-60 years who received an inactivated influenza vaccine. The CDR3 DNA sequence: TGTGCCAGCAGGTCGGGGGGGAACACCGGGGAGCTGTTTTTT. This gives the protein CASRSGGNTGELFF. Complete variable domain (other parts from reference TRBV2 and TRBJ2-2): EPEVTQTPSHQVTQMGQEVILRCVPISNHLYFYWYRQILGQKVEFLVSFYNNEISEKSEIFDDQFSVERPDGSNFTLKIRSTKLEDSAMYFCASRSGGNTGELFFGEGSRLTVL.